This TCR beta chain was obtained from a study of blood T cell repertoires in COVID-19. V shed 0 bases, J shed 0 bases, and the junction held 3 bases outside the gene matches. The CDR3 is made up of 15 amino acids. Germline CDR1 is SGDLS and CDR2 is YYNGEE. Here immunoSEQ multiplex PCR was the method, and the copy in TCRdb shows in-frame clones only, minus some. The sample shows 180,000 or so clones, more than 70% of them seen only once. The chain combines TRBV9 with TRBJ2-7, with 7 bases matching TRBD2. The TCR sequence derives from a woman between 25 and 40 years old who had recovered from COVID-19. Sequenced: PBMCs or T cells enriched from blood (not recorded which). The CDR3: CASSVGGGFSYEQYF. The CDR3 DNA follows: TGTGCCAGCAGCGTAGGCGGGGGTTTCTCCTACGAGCAGTACTTC. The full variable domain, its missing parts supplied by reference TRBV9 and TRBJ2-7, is DSGVTQTPKHLITATGQRVTLRCSPRSGDLSVYWYQQSLDQGLQFLIQYYNGEERAKGNILERFSAQQFPDLHSELNLSSLELGDSALYFCASSVGGGFSYEQYFGPGTRLTVT.